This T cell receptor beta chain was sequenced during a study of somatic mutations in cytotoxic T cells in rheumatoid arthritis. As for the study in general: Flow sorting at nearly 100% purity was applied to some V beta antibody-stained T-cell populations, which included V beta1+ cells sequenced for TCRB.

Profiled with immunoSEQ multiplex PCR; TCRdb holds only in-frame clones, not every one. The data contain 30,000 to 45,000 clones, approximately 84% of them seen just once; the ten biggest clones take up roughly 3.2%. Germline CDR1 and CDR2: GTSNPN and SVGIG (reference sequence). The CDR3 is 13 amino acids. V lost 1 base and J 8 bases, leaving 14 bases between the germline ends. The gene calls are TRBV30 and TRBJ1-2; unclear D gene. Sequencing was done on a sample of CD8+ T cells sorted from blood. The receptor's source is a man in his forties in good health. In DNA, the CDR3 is TGTGCCTGGAGTGGCAAAAACAAACGCGGCTACACCTTC. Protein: CAWSGKNKRGYTF.